This TCR beta chain came from a study of T cell changes during pregnancy in multiple sclerosis. J was trimmed by 8 bases and V by 7 bases; bases with no gene match: 13. Germline V gene data show CDR1 as MNHNY and CDR2 as SVGAGI (reference sequence). This CDR3 comprises 14 residues. Data came from immunoSEQ multiplex PCR; TCRdb stores just in-frame clones and leaves some out. Counted here are about 51,000 clones, 93% occurring once; the ten biggest clones make up around 1.9%. The gene calls are TRBV6-6 and TRBJ1-2; 7 bases agree with TRBD1. The TCR sequence derives from a female donor with multiple sclerosis, enrolled in a pregnancy study. The source material was peripheral blood, sampled in the second trimester of pregnancy. As DNA, the CDR3 is TGTGCCAGCATCACACAGGGGCAAGGGTACGGCTACACCTTC. Protein product: CASITQGQGYGYTF.